This TCR beta chain was documented in a study of blood T cells in healthy people across ages. About the research overall: When template switching was applied, about one barcoded beta molecule was captured per two T cells.

Germline V gene data show CDR1 as DFQATT and CDR2 as SNEGSKA (reference sequence). This CDR3 contains 14 residues. Collection of approximately 9.3 milliliters of peripheral blood was performed for each donor. Using a J-beta primer mix together with a sample-barcoded 5' primer, a second PCR was run for about 7 to 12 cycles. TCRdb analysed the 5' RACE reads with MiXCR anew, one entry per CDR3 protein. Altogether over 1,500,000 distinct CDR3 sequences are present, roughly 50% being singletons, with the ten largest covering less than 2.5%. J is TRBJ2-7 and V is TRBV20-1; 11 nucleotides line up with TRBD1. With the DNA end fitting TRBJ2-4 better, the J assignment may be wrong. Sequenced material: blood. The clonotype was recovered from a woman in her 40s in good health. CDR3 coding DNA: TGCAGTGCTCCACTCCGGGACAGGGGGAACATTCAGTACTTC. Its protein is CSAPLRDRGNIQYF.